This TCR beta chain comes out of a study of blood T cell repertoires in COVID-19. The overall study: Specimens from acute and convalescent COVID-19 originated in the United States, Italy and Spain.

CDR1 is MNHEY, CDR2 SVGAGI, per germline. Trimming removed 0 bases at V and 6 bases at J, with 11 bases between. The CDR3 is 14 amino acids. Sequenced by immunoSEQ multiplex PCR; TCRdb stores in-frame clones only, minus some. Among about 160,000 clones listed, roughly 90% were seen once. This receptor was obtained from a man between 18 and 35 years old with acute or convalescent COVID-19. The rearrangement uses TRBV6-5 and TRBJ1-2; TRBD1 is a possible D gene (5 bases). Sequencing was done on a sample of peripheral blood. As DNA, the CDR3 is TGTGCCAGCAGTTACTCGGCAGGGTTGAATGGCTACACCTTC. Translating it yields CASSYSAGLNGYTF.